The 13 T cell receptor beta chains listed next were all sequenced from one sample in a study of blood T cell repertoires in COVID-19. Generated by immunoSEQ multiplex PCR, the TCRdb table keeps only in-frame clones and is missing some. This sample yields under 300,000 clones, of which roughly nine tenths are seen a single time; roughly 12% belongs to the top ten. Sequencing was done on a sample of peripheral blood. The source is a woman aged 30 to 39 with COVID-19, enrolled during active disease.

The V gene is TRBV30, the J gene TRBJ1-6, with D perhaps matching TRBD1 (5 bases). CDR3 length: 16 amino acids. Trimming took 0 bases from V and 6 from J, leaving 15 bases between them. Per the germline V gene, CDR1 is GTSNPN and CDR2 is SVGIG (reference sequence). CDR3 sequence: CAWSVGAVIPNSPLHF. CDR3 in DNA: TGTGCCTGGAGTGTAGGGGCAGTAATACCTAATTCACCCCTCCACTTT.

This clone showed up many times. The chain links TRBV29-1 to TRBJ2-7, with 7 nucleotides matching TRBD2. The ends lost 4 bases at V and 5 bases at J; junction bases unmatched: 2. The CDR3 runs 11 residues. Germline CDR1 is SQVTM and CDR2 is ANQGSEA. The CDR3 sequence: CSVAREDEQYF. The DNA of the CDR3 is TGCAGCGTTGCTCGGGAGGACGAGCAGTACTTC.

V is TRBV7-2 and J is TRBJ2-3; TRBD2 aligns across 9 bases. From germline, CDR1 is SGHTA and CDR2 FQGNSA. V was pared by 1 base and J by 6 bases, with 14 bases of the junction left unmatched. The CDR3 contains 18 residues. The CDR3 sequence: CASSLVPLLRGGRDTQYF. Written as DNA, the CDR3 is TGTGCCAGCAGCTTAGTTCCCCTCCTGCGGGGGGGCCGGGATACGCAGTATTTT.

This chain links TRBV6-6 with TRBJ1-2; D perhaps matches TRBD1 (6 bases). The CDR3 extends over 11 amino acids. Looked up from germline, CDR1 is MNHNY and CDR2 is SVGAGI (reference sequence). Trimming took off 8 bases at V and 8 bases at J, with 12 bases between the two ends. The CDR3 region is CASWGLGGYTF. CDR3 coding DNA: TGTGCCAGCTGGGGGCTAGGGGGCTACACCTTC.

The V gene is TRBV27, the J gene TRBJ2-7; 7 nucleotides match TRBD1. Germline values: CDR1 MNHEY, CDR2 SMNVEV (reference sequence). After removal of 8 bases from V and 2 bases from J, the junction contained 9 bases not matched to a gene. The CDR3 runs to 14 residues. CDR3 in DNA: TGTGCCAGCTCAACCGGGACAGTGACCTACGAGCAGTACTTC. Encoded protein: CASSTGTVTYEQYF.

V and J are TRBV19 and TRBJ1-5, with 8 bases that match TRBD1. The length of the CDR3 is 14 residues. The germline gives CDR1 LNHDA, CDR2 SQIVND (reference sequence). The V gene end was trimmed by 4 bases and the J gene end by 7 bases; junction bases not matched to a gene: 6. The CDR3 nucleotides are TGTGCCAGTAGTACTGACAGGGGCCGACAGCCCCAGCATTTT. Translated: CASSTDRGRQPQHF.

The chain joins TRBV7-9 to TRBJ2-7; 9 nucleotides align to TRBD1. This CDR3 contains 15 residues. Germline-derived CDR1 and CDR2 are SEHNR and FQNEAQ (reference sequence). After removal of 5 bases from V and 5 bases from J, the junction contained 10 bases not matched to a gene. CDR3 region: CASSGNRGQGNEQYF. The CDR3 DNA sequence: TGTGCCAGCAGCGGAAACCGTGGACAGGGGAACGAGCAGTACTTC.

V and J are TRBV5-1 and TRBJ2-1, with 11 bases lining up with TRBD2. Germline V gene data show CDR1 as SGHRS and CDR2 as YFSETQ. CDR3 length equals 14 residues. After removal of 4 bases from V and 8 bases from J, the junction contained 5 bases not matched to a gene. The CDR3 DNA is TGCGCCAGCAGCATTAGCGGGGGGGCATATGAGCAGTTCTTC. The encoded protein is CASSISGGAYEQFF.

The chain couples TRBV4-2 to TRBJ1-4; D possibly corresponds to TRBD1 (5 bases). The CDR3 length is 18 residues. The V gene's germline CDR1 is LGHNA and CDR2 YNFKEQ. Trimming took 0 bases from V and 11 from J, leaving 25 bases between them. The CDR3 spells CASSQDDRLKKVAGKLFF. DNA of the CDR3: TGTGCCAGCAGCCAAGATGATAGGCTTAAAAAGGTGGCAGGGAAACTGTTTTTT.

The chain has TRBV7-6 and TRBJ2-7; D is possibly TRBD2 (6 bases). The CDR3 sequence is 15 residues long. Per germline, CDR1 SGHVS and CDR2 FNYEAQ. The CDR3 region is CASSLRGLFRCYRVV. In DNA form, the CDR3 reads TGTGCCAGCAGCTTAAGGGGACTCTTTCGATGCTACCGGGTCGTC.

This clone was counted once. Here the CDR3 reads CSLGTAAVSYEQYF. DNA of the CDR3: TGCAGCCTTGGGACTGCAGCGGTCTCCTACGAGCAGTACTTC. The V gene is TRBV29-1, the J gene TRBJ2-7, with D perhaps TRBD2 (6 bases). V was pared by 8 bases and J by 0 bases, with 17 bases between. Germline V gene data show CDR1 as SQVTM and CDR2 as ANQGSEA. This CDR3 is built from 14 residues.

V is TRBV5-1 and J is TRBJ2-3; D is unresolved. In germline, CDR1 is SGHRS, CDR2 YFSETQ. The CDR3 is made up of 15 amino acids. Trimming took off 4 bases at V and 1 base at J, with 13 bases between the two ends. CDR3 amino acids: CASSLLEGGTDTQYF. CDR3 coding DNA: TGCGCCAGCAGCCTCCTCGAAGGAGGCACAGATACGCAGTATTTT.

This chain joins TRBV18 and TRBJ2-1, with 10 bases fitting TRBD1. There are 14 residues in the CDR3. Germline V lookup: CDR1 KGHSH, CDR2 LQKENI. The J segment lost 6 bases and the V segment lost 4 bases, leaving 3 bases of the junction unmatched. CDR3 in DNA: TGTGCCAGCTCACAAAGGACAGGGGGCAATGAGCAGTTCTTC. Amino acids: CASSQRTGGNEQFF. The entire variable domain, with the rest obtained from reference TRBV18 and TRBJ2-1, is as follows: NAGVMQNPRHLVRRRGQEARLRCSPMKGHSHVYWYRQLPEEGLKFMVYLQKENIIDESGMPKERFSAEFPKEGPSILRIQQVVRGDSAAYFCASSQRTGGNEQFFGPGTRLTVL.